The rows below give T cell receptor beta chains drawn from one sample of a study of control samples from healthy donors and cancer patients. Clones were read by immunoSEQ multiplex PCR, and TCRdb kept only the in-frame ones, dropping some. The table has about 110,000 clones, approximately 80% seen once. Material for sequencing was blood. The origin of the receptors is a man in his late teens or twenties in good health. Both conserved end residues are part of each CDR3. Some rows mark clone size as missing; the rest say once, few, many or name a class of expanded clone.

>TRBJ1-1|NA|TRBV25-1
CASSATGNEAFF
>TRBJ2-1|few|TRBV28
CASRPVLGLEYNEQFF
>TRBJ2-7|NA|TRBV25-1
CASSELEGVGGYEQYF
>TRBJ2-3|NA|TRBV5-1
CASSLGSLPDTQYF
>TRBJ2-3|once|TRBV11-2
CASSSSSGGSTDTQYF
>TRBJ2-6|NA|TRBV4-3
CASSPGEGANVLTF
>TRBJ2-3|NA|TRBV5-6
CASSRLAGSTDTQYF
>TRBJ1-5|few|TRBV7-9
CASSRMEVGEPQHF
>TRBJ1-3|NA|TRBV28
CASSPAGTGRNTIYF
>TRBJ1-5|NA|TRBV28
CASSSLYQPQHF
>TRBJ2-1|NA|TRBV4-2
CASSQDLYNEQFF
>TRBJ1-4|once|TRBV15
CATSRERVTSTNEKLFF
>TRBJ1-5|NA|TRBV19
CASSPQGENQPQHF
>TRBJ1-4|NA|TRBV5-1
CASSLGRHSTNEKLFF
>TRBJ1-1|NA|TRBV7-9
CASSLLSDTEAFF
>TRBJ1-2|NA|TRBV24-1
CATSDGRPFGGYTF
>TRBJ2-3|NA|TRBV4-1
CASSSGGWATDTQYF
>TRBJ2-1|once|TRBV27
CASRLTVYNEQFF
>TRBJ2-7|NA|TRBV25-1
CASSDRYEQYF
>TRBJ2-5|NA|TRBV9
CASSVGLAGGVKETQYF
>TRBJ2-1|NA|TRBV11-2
CASSLDYPPNEQFF
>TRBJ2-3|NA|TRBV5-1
CASSETSGGFSTDTQYF
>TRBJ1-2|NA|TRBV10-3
CAISETGGRNYGYTF
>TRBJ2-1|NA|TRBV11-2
CASSLVQGTNEQFF
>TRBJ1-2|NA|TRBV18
CASSPTGTADGYTF
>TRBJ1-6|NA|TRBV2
CASRGRSSYNSPLHF
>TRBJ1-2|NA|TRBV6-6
CASSYEGSRRSYGYTF
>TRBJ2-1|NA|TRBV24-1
CATSDFSGTGVNEQFF
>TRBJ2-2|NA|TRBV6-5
CASSSGGIGELFF
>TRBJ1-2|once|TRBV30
CAWSVVSGRDGYTF
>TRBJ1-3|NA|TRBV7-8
CASSLGGSGNTIYF
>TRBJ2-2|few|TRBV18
CASSPWAGMNTGELFF
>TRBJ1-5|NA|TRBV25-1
CASSDKRLNQPQHF
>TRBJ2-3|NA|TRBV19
CASSRGGAGGSDTQYF
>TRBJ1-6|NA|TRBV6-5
CASGGDSPLHF
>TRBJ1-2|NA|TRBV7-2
CASSLDQGSGFGYAF
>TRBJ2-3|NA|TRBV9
CASSVEGSGAYTQYF
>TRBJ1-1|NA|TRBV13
CASSNPLENRNTEAFF
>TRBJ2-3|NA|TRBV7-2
CASSSSPDRVGDTQYF
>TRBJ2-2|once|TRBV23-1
CASSQPSLLNSNTGELFF
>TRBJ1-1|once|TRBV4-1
CASSPRAGGRNTEAFF
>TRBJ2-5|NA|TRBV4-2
CASSQRASGGVSQETQYF
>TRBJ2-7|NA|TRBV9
CASSRGGGALYEQYF
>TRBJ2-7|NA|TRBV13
CASSLGGTENEQYF
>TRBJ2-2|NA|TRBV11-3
CASSLALGGGPSNTGELFF
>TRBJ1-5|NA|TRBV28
CASSLTPPSNQPQHF
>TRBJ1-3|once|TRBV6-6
CASNENSGNTIYF
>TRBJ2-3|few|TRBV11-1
CASRPQGADTQYF
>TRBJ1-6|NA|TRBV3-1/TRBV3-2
CASSQRGGSGSPLHF
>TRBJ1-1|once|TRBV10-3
CASRRENTEAFF
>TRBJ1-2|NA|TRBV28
CASSGQKSYGYTF